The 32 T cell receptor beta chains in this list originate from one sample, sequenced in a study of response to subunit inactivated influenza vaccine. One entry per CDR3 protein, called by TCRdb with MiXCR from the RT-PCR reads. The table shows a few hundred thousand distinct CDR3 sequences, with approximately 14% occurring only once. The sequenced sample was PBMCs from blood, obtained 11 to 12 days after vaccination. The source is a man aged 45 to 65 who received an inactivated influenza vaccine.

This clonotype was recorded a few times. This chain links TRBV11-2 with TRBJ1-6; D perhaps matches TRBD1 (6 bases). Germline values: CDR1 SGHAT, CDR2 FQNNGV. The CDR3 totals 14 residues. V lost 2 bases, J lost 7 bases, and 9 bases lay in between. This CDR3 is CASSLWDKNSPLHF. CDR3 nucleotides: TGTGCCAGCAGCTTATGGGACAAGAATTCACCCCTCCACTTT.

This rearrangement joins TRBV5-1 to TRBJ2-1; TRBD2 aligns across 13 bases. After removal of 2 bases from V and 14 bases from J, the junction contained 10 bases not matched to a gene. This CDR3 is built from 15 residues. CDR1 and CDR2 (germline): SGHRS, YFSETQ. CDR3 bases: TGCGCCAGCAGCTTAGGACTAGCGGGGGCCTCCCTTAAGTTCTTC. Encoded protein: CASSLGLAGASLKFF.

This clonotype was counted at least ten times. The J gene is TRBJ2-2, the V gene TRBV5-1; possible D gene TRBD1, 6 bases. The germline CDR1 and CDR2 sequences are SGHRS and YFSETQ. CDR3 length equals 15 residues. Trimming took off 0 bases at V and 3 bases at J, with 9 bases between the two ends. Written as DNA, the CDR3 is TGCGCCAGCAGCTTGGGTCAGGGGTACACCGGGGAGCTGTTTTTT. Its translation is CASSLGQGYTGELFF.

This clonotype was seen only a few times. CDR3 bases: TGTGCCACCAGCCGCTCGTCCTACAATGAGCAGTTCTTC. Translating gives CATSRSSYNEQFF. The chain has TRBV12-3 or TRBV12-4 and TRBJ2-1; D is uncertain. The CDR3 runs to 13 residues. Trimming pared 10 bases from V and 1 base from J, leaving 11 bases between.

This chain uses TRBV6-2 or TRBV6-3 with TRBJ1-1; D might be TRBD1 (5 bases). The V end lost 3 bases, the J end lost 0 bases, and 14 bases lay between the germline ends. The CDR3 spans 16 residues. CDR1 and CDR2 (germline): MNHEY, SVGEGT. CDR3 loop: CASSYSRGMVNTEAFF. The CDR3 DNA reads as TGTGCCAGCAGTTATTCTCGGGGGATGGTGAACACTGAAGCTTTCTTT.

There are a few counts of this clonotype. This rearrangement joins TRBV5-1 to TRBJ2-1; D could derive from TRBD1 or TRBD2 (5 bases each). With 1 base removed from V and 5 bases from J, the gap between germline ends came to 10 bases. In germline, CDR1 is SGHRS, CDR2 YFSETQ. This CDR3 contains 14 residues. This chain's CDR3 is CASSLSGGHNEQFF. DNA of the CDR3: TGCGCCAGCAGCTTGAGTGGGGGACACAATGAGCAGTTCTTC. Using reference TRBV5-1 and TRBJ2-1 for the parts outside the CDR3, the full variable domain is KAGVTQTPRYLIKTRGQQVTLSCSPISGHRSVSWYQQTPGQGLQFLFEYFSETQRNKGNFPGRFSGRQFSNSRSEMNVSTLELGDSALYLCASSLSGGHNEQFFGPGTRLTVL.

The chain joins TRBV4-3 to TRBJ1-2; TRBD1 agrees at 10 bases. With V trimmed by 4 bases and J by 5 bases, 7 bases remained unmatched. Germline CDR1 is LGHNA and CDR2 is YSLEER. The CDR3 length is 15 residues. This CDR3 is CASSRGTGDWYGYTF. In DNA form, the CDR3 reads TGCGCCAGCAGCCGGGGGACAGGGGATTGGTATGGCTACACCTTC.

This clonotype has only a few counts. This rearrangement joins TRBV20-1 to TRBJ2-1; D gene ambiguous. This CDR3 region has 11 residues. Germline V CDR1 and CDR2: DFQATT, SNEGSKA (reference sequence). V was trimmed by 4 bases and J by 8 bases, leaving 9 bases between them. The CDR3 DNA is TGCAGTGCTATTTATATCGATGAGCAGTTCTTC. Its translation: CSAIYIDEQFF.

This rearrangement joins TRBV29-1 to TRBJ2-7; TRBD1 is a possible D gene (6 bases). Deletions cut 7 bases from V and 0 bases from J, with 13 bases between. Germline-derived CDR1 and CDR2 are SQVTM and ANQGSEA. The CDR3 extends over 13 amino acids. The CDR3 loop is CSASTGSSYEQYF. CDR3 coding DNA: TGCAGCGCATCGACAGGTAGCTCCTACGAGCAGTACTTC.

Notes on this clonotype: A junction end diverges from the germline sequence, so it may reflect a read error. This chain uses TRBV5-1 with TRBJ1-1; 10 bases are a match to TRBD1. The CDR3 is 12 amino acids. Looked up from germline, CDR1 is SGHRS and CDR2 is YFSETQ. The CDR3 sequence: CASSTGTGEGFF. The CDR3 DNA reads TGCGCCAGCAGCACAGGGACAGGGGAAGGTTTCTTT.

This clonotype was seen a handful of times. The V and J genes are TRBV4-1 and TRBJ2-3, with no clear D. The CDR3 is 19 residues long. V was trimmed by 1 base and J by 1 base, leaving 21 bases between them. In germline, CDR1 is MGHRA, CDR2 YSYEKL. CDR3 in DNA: TGCGCCAGCAGCCAAGTCGACATAGGAGCCCCATATCGCACAGATACGCAGTATTTT. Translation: CASSQVDIGAPYRTDTQYF.

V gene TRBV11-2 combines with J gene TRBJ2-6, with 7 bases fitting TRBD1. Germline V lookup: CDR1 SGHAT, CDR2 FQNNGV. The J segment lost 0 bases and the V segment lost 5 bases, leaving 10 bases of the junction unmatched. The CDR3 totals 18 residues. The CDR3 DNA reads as TGTGCCAGCAGCCAGACAGGGACGAGGCGCTCTGGGGCCAACGTCCTGACTTTC. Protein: CASSQTGTRRSGANVLTF.

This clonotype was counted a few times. The CDR3 DNA is TGTGCCAGCACCGCCTGGGGATCTACAGATACGCAGTATTTT. Amino acids: CASTAWGSTDTQYF. This chain connects TRBV6-2 or TRBV6-3 to TRBJ2-3, with unresolved D. This CDR3 region has 14 residues. Trimming shortened V by 7 bases and J by 3 bases, and 14 bases separated the two germline ends. Germline lookup yields CDR1 MNHEY and CDR2 SVGEGT.

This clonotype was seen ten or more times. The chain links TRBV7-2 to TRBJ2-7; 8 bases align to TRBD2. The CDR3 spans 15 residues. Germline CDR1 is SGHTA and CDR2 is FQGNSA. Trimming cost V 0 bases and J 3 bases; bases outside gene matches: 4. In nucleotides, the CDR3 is TGTGCCAGCAGCTTAGCCTCCGGGACTAGCTACGAGCAGTACTTC. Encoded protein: CASSLASGTSYEQYF.

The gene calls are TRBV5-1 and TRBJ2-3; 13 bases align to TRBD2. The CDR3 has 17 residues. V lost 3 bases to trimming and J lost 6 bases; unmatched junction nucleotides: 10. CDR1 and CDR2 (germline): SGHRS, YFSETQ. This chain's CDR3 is CASSSGLAGASYDTQYF. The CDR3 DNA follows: TGCGCCAGCAGCTCCGGACTAGCGGGGGCGTCATACGATACGCAGTATTTT.

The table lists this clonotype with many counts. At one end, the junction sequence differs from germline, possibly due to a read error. DNA of the CDR3: TGTGCCAGCAGCTTAGCGGGGGGGCGCACAGATACGCAGTATTTT. It encodes CASSLAGGRTDTQYF. The rearrangement uses TRBV12-3 or TRBV12-4 and TRBJ2-3; 11 bases map to TRBD2. The CDR3 length is 15 residues.

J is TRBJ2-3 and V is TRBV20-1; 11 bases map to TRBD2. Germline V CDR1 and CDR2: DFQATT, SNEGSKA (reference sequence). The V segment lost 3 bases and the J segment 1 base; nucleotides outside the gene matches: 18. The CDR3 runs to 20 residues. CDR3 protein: CSARLPLAGASRWGTDTQYF. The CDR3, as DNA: TGCAGTGCTAGGCTACCACTAGCGGGGGCCTCTCGGTGGGGCACAGATACGCAGTATTTT.

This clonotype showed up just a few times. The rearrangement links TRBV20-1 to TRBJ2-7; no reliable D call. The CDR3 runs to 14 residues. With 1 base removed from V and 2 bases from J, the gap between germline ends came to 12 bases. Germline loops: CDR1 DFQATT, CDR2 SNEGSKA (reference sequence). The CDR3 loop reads CSARGPFRAYEQYF. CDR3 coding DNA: TGCAGTGCTAGAGGGCCCTTTAGGGCCTACGAGCAGTACTTC.

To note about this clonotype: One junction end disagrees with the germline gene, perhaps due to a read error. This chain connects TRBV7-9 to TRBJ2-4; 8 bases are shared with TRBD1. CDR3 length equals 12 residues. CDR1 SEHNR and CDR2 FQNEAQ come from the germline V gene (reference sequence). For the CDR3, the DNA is TGTGCCAGCAGCTACGGCCCCGGACAGGGCCTCTTC. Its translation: CASSYGPGQGLF. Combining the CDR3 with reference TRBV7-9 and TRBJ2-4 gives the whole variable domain DTGVSQNPRHKITKRGQNVTFRCDPISEHNRLYWYRQTLGQGPEFLTYFQNEAQLEKSRLLSDRFSAERPKGSFSTLEIQRTEQGDSAMYLCASSYGPGQGLFGAGTRLSVL.

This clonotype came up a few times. CDR3 DNA sequence: TGTGCCAGCAGCTCCTATGGGACCGATACGCAGTATTTT. Translated, it gives CASSSYGTDTQYF. The chain combines TRBV11-3 with TRBJ2-3; D assignment may be TRBD1 or TRBD2 (5 bases each). Germline V gene sequence: CDR1 SGHNT, CDR2 YENEEA. V lost 4 bases to trimming and J lost 6 bases, with 11 bases between them. The CDR3 totals 13 residues.

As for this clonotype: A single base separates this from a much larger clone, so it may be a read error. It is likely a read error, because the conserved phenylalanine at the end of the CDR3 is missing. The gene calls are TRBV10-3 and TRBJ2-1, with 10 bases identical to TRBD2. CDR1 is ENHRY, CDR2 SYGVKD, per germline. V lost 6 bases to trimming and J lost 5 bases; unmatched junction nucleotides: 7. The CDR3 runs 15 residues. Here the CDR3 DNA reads TGTGCCATCAGCCAAGCGGGAGGGGCAAACAATGAGCAGTTCTCC. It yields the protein CAISQAGGANNEQFS.

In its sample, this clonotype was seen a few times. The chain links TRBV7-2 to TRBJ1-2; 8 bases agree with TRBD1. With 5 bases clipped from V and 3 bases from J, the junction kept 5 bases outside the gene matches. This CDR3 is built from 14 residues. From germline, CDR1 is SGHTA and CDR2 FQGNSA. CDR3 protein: CASSPGQEHYGYTF. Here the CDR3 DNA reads TGTGCCAGCAGCCCGGGACAGGAGCACTATGGCTACACCTTC.

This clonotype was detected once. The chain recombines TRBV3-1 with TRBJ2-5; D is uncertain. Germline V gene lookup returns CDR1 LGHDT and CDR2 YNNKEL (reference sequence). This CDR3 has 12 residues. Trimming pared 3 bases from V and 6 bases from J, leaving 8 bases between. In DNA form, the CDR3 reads TGTGCCAGCAGCCAGACGGAAAAGACCCAGTACTTC. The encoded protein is CASSQTEKTQYF.

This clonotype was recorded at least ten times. CDR3 DNA: TGCAGTGCTAGGACAGCAGCTGAGTACGAGCAGTACTTC. Its protein is CSARTAAEYEQYF. The chain joins TRBV20-1 to TRBJ2-7, with D perhaps TRBD1 (5 bases). The V end lost 3 bases, the J end lost 4 bases, and 13 bases lay between the germline ends. This CDR3 contains 13 residues. CDR1 is DFQATT and CDR2 is SNEGSKA in the germline V gene (reference sequence).

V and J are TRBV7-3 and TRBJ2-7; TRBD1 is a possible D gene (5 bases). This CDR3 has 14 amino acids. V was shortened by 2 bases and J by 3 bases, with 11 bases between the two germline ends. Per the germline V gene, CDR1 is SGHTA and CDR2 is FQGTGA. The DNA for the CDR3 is TGTGCCAGCAGCTTAGAGCAGGGCAACTACGAGCAGTACTTC. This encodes CASSLEQGNYEQYF.

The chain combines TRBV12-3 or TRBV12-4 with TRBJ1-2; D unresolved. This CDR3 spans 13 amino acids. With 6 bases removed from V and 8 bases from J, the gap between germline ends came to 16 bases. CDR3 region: CASRISRGGGYTF. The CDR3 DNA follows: TGTGCCAGCAGGATCTCTCGCGGCGGGGGCTACACCTTC.

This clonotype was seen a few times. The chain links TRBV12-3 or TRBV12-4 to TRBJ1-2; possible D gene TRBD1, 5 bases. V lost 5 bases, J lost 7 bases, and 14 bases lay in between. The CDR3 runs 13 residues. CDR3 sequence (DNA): TGTGCCAGCAGTCCCCGTAGAGGGGTTGGCTACACCTTC. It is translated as CASSPRRGVGYTF.

The CDR3 spells CAISEGKSNQPQHF. The CDR3 nucleotides are TGTGCCATCAGTGAGGGCAAGAGCAATCAGCCCCAGCATTTT. The chain employs TRBV10-3 and TRBJ1-5; D not certain. The germline CDR1 and CDR2 sequences are ENHRY and SYGVKD. V was shortened by 2 bases and J by 1 base, with 6 bases between the two germline ends. This CDR3 contains 14 residues.

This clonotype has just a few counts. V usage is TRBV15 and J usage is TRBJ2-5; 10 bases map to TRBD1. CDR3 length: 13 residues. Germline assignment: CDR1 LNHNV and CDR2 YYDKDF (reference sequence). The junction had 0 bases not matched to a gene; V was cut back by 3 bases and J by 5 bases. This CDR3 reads CATSRGQGETQYF. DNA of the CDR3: TGTGCCACCAGCAGGGGACAGGGGGAGACCCAGTACTTC. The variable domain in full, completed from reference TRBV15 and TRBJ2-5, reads DAMVIQNPRYQVTQFGKPVTLSCSQTLNHNVMYWYQQKSSQAPKLLFHYYDKDFNNEADTPDNFQSRRPNTSFCFLDIRSPGLGDTAMYLCATSRGQGETQYFGPGTRLLVL.

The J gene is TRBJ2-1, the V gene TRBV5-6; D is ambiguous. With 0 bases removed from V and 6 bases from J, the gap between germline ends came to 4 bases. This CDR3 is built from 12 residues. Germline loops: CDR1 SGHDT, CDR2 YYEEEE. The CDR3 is CASSLGINEQFF. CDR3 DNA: TGTGCCAGCAGCTTGGGTATCAATGAGCAGTTCTTC.

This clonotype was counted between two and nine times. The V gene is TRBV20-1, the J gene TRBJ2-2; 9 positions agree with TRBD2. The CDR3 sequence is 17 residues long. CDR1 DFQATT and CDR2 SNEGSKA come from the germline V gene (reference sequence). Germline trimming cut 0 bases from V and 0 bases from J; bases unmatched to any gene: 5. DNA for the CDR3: TGCAGTGCTAGAGAGCCAAGCGGGGGGTCGAACACCGGGGAGCTGTTTTTT. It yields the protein CSAREPSGGSNTGELFF.

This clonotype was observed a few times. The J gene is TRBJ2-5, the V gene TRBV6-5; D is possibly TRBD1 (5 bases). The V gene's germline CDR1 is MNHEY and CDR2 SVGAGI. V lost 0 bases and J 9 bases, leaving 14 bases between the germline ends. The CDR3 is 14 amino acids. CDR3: CASSYSGSEGAQYF. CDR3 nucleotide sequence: TGTGCCAGCAGTTACTCCGGATCCGAAGGGGCCCAGTACTTC.